The 31 T cell receptor beta chains presented below share a single source sample, sequenced in a study of T cell responses to AZD1222 COVID-19 vaccine. Profiled with immunoSEQ multiplex PCR; TCRdb holds only in-frame clones, not every one. Among roughly 150,000 clones listed, approximately 92% were seen once. The sequencing used peripheral blood, collected 28 days after the second AZD1222 dose. The receptors were gathered from an adult who received the AZD1222 COVID-19 vaccine.

V and J are TRBV6-2 or TRBV6-3 and TRBJ2-5, with 9 bases that match TRBD2. Germline CDR1 and CDR2: MNHEY and SVGEGT. This CDR3 region has 16 residues. V trimming: 1 base; J trimming: 5 bases; junction bases outside the gene matches: 8. CDR3 DNA: TGTGCCAGCAGTTACTTCCTACTAGCGGGTGGCGAGACCCAGTACTTC. This translates into CASSYFLLAGGETQYF.

This clone appeared a few times. This chain connects TRBV5-1 to TRBJ1-1, with TRBD1 matching over 9 bases. The V segment lost 0 bases and the J segment 1 base; nucleotides outside the gene matches: 4. This CDR3 region has 16 residues. Germline CDR1 and CDR2: SGHRS and YFSETQ. The CDR3 here is CASSLDGGQGNTEAFF. The DNA of the CDR3 is TGCGCCAGCAGCTTGGATGGGGGACAGGGGAACACTGAAGCTTTCTTT.

The CDR3: CASSKDVSGRGEKLFF. The CDR3 DNA follows: TGTGCCAGCAGCAAAGATGTGTCAGGCCGCGGTGAAAAACTGTTTTTT. The rearrangement uses TRBV21-1 and TRBJ1-4. TRBV21-1 is a pseudogene locus. The CDR3 has 16 amino acids.

This chain joins TRBV30 and TRBJ2-1; 8 nucleotides line up with TRBD2. The CDR3 loop spans 14 amino acids. The germline CDR1 and CDR2 sequences are GTSNPN and SVGIG (reference sequence). J lost 6 bases, V lost 0 bases, and 4 bases had no gene match. The CDR3 sequence: CAWSVGGASNEQFF. In DNA form, the CDR3 reads TGTGCCTGGAGTGTCGGGGGGGCCTCCAATGAGCAGTTCTTC.

In DNA form, the CDR3 reads TGTGCCTGCGAGACAGGTTCACCCCTCCACTTT. Its protein is CACETGSPLHF. This rearrangement joins TRBV30 to TRBJ1-6; a weak D match, TRBD1 (6 bases). Germline CDR1 and CDR2: GTSNPN and SVGIG (reference sequence). Trimming stripped 6 bases from V and 9 bases from J, with 9 bases between. This CDR3 is 11 amino acids long. Filled out from reference TRBV30 and TRBJ1-6, the complete variable domain reads SQTIHQWPATLVQPVGSPLSLECTVEGTSNPNLYWYRQAAGRGLQLLFYSVGIGQISSEVPQNLSASRPQDRQFILSSKKLLLSDSGFYLCACETGSPLHFGNGTRLTVT.

The chain uses TRBV12-3 or TRBV12-4 and TRBJ2-7; D remains unclear. The CDR3 is 13 residues long. Trimming removed 3 bases from V and 7 bases from J, with 13 bases in between. CDR3 DNA sequence: TGTGCCAGCAGTTTGAATCAATACGGTGAGCAGTACTTC. Residues: CASSLNQYGEQYF.

The chain carries TRBV10-3 and TRBJ2-1; maybe TRBD1 (5 bases). The CDR3 consists of 15 residues. The germline V gene has CDR1 ENHRY and CDR2 SYGVKD. Trimming stripped 0 bases from V and 6 bases from J, with 12 bases between. CDR3 sequence (DNA): TGTGCCATCAGTGAGTCCCGGCAGGGTATCAATGAGCAGTTCTTC. It translates to CAISESRQGINEQFF.

V usage is TRBV27 and J usage is TRBJ2-7, with D possibly TRBD1 on 5 matching bases. The V end was cut by 5 bases, the J end by 2 bases, with 10 bases between. CDR1 and CDR2 from the germline V gene are MNHEY and SMNVEV (reference sequence). There are 13 residues in the CDR3. The CDR3 sequence: CASSRRVAYEQYF. In nucleotides, the CDR3 is TGTGCCAGCAGTCGCAGGGTGGCCTACGAGCAGTACTTC.

In this sample, this clone turned up a few times. The rearrangement joins TRBV5-1 to TRBJ1-6; D gene ambiguous. The V end lost 0 bases, the J end lost 0 bases, and 7 bases lay between the germline ends. Germline CDR1 is SGHRS and CDR2 is YFSETQ. The CDR3 length is 16 residues. The CDR3 sequence: CASSLESLSYNSPLHF. The DNA of the CDR3 is TGCGCCAGCAGCTTGGAGAGCCTCTCCTATAATTCACCCCTCCACTTT.

This clone was counted a few times. The DNA of the CDR3 is TGTGCCAGCAGCCAGAACCCAGGGGGTCAGAACACTGAAGCTTTCTTT. Amino acid sequence: CASSQNPGGQNTEAFF. This chain uses TRBV4-2 with TRBJ1-1; the match to TRBD1 covers 7 bases. In germline, CDR1 is LGHNA, CDR2 YNFKEQ. After removal of 3 bases from V and 1 base from J, the junction contained 8 bases not matched to a gene. The CDR3 totals 16 residues.

Only one count was recorded for this clone. The V call is TRBV24-1, the J call TRBJ2-3; TRBD2 is a possible D gene (6 bases). The ends were cut back, 2 bases at V and 6 bases at J, with 11 bases in the middle. Germline assignment: CDR1 KGHDR and CDR2 SFDVKD. The CDR3 extends over 14 amino acids. CDR3 sequence reads: CATSDSGGTDTQYF. For the CDR3, the DNA is TGTGCCACCAGTGATTCCGGGGGTACGGATACGCAGTATTTT.

V gene TRBV6-5 combines with J gene TRBJ1-1, with 9 positions matching TRBD1. The V gene's germline CDR1 is MNHEY and CDR2 SVGAGI. The ends lost 7 bases at V and 10 bases at J; junction bases unmatched: 13. The CDR3 loop spans 14 amino acids. The DNA of the CDR3 is TGTGCCAGCATTAACTTCCGGGACAGGGTAGGAGCTTTCTTT. It encodes CASINFRDRVGAFF.

J is TRBJ2-6 and V is TRBV19; D might be TRBD1 or TRBD2, each matching 6 bases. V was clipped by 4 bases and J by 12 bases, with 10 bases between them. Per germline, CDR1 LNHDA and CDR2 SQIVND (reference sequence). The CDR3 has 12 residues. The CDR3, as DNA: TGTGCCAGTAGTAGGAGGGGGAGCGTCCTGACTTTC. It codes for CASSRRGSVLTF.

This chain uses TRBV29-1 with TRBJ2-7, with 15 bases matching TRBD2. The CDR3 is 16 residues long. Per germline, CDR1 SQVTM and CDR2 ANQGSEA. The V segment lost 3 bases and the J segment 2 bases; nucleotides outside the gene matches: 5. The CDR3 nucleotides are TGCAGCGTTGAGGGGACTAGCGGGGGGCGGACCTACGAGCAGTACTTC. This gives the protein CSVEGTSGGRTYEQYF.

This CDR3 is CASRSTGGGYGYTF. The CDR3 DNA reads TGTGCCAGCAGATCGACAGGGGGCGGCTATGGCTACACCTTC. The gene calls are TRBV7-9 and TRBJ1-2; 10 bases are a match to TRBD1. Germline V gene lookup returns CDR1 SEHNR and CDR2 FQNEAQ (reference sequence). The CDR3 has 14 residues. Unmatched junction bases numbered 5, after V lost 6 bases and J lost 4 bases.

The chain links TRBV11-1 to TRBJ1-1; D possibly corresponds to TRBD1 (5 bases). Looked up from germline, CDR1 is SGHAT and CDR2 is FQDESV (reference sequence). V was trimmed by 4 bases and J by 4 bases, leaving 13 bases between them. This CDR3 spans 14 amino acids. CDR3 amino acids: CASSSGWGSTEAFF. CDR3 in DNA: TGTGCCAGCAGCTCCGGGTGGGGGTCCACTGAAGCTTTCTTT.

The V and J genes are TRBV7-2 and TRBJ1-5, with D possibly being TRBD1 (5 bases). The CDR3 length is 16 residues. V gave up 1 base and J gave up 5 bases, with 15 bases separating them. The germline gives CDR1 SGHTA, CDR2 FQGNSA. CDR3 sequence: CASSLGVGRADQPQHF. The CDR3 DNA is TGTGCCAGCAGCTTAGGGGTTGGCAGGGCTGATCAGCCCCAGCATTTT.

The sample holds one count of this clone. The rearrangement uses TRBV7-2 and TRBJ1-5; unclear D gene. Between the trimmed V and J ends, which lost 1 base and 0 bases, there was a span of 19 bases. CDR1 is SGHTA, CDR2 FQGNSA, per germline. The CDR3 has 19 amino acids. CDR3 amino acids: CASSLEGRYAVYSNQPQHF. The CDR3 DNA sequence: TGTGCCAGCAGCTTAGAAGGGAGGTATGCAGTCTATAGCAATCAGCCCCAGCATTTT.

V and J are TRBV23-1 and TRBJ1-1, with D perhaps TRBD1 (5 bases). TRBV23-1 is an open reading frame, and its role is uncertain. The CDR3 extends over 19 amino acids. Trimming took 4 bases from V and 0 from J, leaving 24 bases between them. The CDR3: CASSPGFLRTETMNTEAFF. The CDR3 DNA reads TGCGCCAGCAGTCCAGGGTTTTTACGAACTGAAACCATGAACACTGAAGCTTTCTTT.

The V and J genes are TRBV10-1 and TRBJ1-1, with D tentatively TRBD1 (6 bases). This CDR3 region has 12 residues. Deletions cut 9 bases from V and 1 base from J, with 9 bases between. CDR1 is WNHNN, CDR2 SYGVQD, per germline (reference sequence). The CDR3 here is CASLQGNTEAFF. CDR3 sequence (DNA): TGCGCCAGTTTACAGGGGAACACTGAAGCTTTCTTT.

The V gene is TRBV30, the J gene TRBJ1-5; TRBD1 aligns across 7 bases. J was trimmed by 4 bases and V by 3 bases; bases with no gene match: 12. The germline V gene has CDR1 GTSNPN and CDR2 SVGIG (reference sequence). The CDR3 runs to 16 residues. Here the CDR3 DNA reads TGTGCCTGGAGCGCAGACAGACAGGGCCATAATCAGCCCCAGCATTTT. Protein sequence: CAWSADRQGHNQPQHF.

V is TRBV5-6 and J is TRBJ1-1; 7 nucleotides line up with TRBD1. The CDR3 length is 13 residues. Germline V lookup: CDR1 SGHDT, CDR2 YYEEEE. J was trimmed by 5 bases and V by 4 bases; bases with no gene match: 5. CDR3 coding DNA: TGTGCCAGCAGCAACAGGGGCGGGACTGAAGCTTTCTTT. Translated, it gives CASSNRGGTEAFF.

The J gene is TRBJ1-2, the V gene TRBV29-1; 8 nucleotides agree with TRBD1. Germline CDR1 and CDR2: SQVTM and ANQGSEA. The CDR3 sequence is 14 residues long. V shed 6 bases, J shed 8 bases, and the junction held 14 bases outside the gene matches. The CDR3 protein is CSVTTADRARGYTF. For the CDR3, the DNA is TGCAGCGTCACAACCGCGGACAGGGCGCGGGGCTACACCTTC.

This sequence joins TRBV7-2 and TRBJ1-5, with D uncertain. Germline assignment: CDR1 SGHTA and CDR2 FQGNSA. With 2 bases removed from V and 9 bases from J, the gap between germline ends came to 14 bases. The CDR3 extends over 14 amino acids. DNA for the CDR3: TGTGCCAGCAGCTTATCGGACGGATTGGGGCCCCAGCATTTT. Protein product: CASSLSDGLGPQHF. The variable domain in full, with the rest retrieved from reference TRBV7-2 and TRBJ1-5, is GAGVSQSPSNKVTEKGKDVELRCDPISGHTALYWYRQSLGQGLEFLIYFQGNSAPDKSGLPSDRFSAERTGGSVSTLTIQRTQQEDSAVYLCASSLSDGLGPQHFGDGTRLSIL.

The chain links TRBV12-3 or TRBV12-4 to TRBJ1-2; D uncertain. This CDR3 contains 11 residues. V lost 6 bases and J lost 8, with 10 bases in between. The CDR3 DNA follows: TGTGCCAGCAGCCCCGGGAGGGGCTACACCTTC. Its protein product is CASSPGRGYTF.

In DNA form, the CDR3 reads TGCGCCAGCAGCCAAGATATCGGGAAGCAGCCCCAGCATTTT. Protein product: CASSQDIGKQPQHF. This chain links TRBV4-3 with TRBJ1-5; no clear D gene. The length of the CDR3 is 14 residues. The germline CDR1 and CDR2 sequences are LGHNA and YSLEER. Trimming removed 0 bases at V and 7 bases at J, with 10 bases between.

This rearrangement joins TRBV23-1 to TRBJ1-1; D not certain. TRBV23-1 is noted as an ORF with a role that remains uncertain. V dropped 7 bases and J dropped 11 bases, with 17 bases sitting between them. CDR3 length equals 12 residues. CDR3 bases: TGCGCCAGCACAAATGATCAGAAGGGTGCTTTCTTT. Amino acid sequence: CASTNDQKGAFF.

The J gene is TRBJ1-5, the V gene TRBV7-2; D may be TRBD1 (5 bases). Germline V lookup: CDR1 SGHTA, CDR2 FQGNSA. Between the trimmed V and J ends, which lost 5 bases and 4 bases, there was a span of 18 bases. The CDR3 spans 16 residues. The CDR3 loop reads CASSPYSGGLNQPQHF. CDR3 nucleotides: TGTGCCAGCAGCCCGTACAGCGGGGGACTTAATCAGCCCCAGCATTTT.

This chain connects TRBV7-2 to TRBJ1-2, with a weak D call TRBD1 (5 bases). Trimming took 3 bases from V and 2 from J, leaving 10 bases between them. This CDR3 region has 14 residues. CDR1 and CDR2 from the germline V gene are SGHTA and FQGNSA. CDR3 coding DNA: TGTGCCAGCAGCTTGGGACGGACCAACTATGGCTACACCTTC. This encodes CASSLGRTNYGYTF.

The J gene is TRBJ1-6, the V gene TRBV3-1 (or the pseudogene TRBV3-2), with D perhaps matching TRBD1 (5 bases). The CDR3 has 15 amino acids. With 0 bases removed from V and 9 bases from J, the gap between germline ends came to 12 bases. CDR1 is LGHDT and CDR2 is YNNKEL in the germline V gene (reference sequence). The CDR3 is CASSQEGVSGSPLHF. The CDR3 bases are TGTGCCAGCAGCCAAGAGGGGGTTTCGGGTTCACCCCTCCACTTT.

CDR3 in amino acids: CASSLRGLADPTYEQYF. CDR3 nucleotide sequence: TGTGCCAGCAGCCTTCGGGGACTAGCGGATCCTACCTACGAGCAGTACTTC. The J gene is TRBJ2-7, the V gene TRBV7-2; 11 positions agree with TRBD2. This CDR3 comprises 17 residues. The junction had 11 bases not matched to a gene; V was cut back by 5 bases and J by 2 bases. Germline CDR1 and CDR2: SGHTA and FQGNSA. Drawing the rest from reference TRBV7-2 and TRBJ2-7, the complete variable domain is GAGVSQSPSNKVTEKGKDVELRCDPISGHTALYWYRQSLGQGLEFLIYFQGNSAPDKSGLPSDRFSAERTGGSVSTLTIQRTQQEDSAVYLCASSLRGLADPTYEQYFGPGTRLTVT.